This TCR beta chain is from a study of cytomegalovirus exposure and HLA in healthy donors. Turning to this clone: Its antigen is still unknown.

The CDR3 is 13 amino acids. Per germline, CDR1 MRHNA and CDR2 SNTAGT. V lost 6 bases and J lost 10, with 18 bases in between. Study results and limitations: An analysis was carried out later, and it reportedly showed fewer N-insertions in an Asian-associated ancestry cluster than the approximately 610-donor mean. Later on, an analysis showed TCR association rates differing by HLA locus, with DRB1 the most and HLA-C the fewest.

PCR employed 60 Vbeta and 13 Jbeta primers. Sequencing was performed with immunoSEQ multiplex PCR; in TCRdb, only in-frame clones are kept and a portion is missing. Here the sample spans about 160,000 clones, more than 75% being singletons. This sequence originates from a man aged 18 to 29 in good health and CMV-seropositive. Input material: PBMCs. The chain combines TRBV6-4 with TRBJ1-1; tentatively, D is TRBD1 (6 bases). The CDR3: CASSEVTGTRAFF. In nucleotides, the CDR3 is TGTGCCAGCAGCGAAGTTACAGGGACTAGAGCTTTCTTT.